The rows below give T cell receptor beta chains drawn from one sample of a study of cytomegalovirus exposure and HLA in healthy donors. TCRdb keeps only in-frame clones here, not all; method: immunoSEQ multiplex PCR. Here the sample table reports about 200,000 clones. Sequenced input: PBMCs. These receptors originate from a man aged 25 to 40 in good health and CMV-seronegative. The CDR3 runs from the conserved cysteine through the conserved F or W. The order of the fields is CDR3 protein, CDR3 DNA, V gene, J gene, D gene. D genes are given only for firm matches.

CASSTGISYEQYF	TGTGCCAGCTCGACAGGAATATCCTACGAGCAGTACTTC	TRBV2	TRBJ2-7	.
CASSQERNWEEKLFF	TGTGCCAGCAGCCAAGAACGGAACTGGGAGGAAAAACTGTTTTTT	TRBV4-2	TRBJ1-4	.
CASSPGLVPHSYEQYF	TGTGCCAGCTCACCTGGACTAGTACCCCACTCCTACGAGCAGTACTTC	TRBV18	TRBJ2-7	TRBD2
CASSPQIQETQYF	TGTGCCAGCTCGCCGCAGATCCAAGAGACCCAGTACTTC	TRBV6-5	TRBJ2-5	.
CASSQESGRASYEQYF	TGTGCCAGCAGCCAAGAGAGCGGGAGGGCTTCCTACGAGCAGTACTTC	TRBV4-2	TRBJ2-7	TRBD2
CATGQGPEYADTQYF	TGTGCCACGGGACAGGGGCCGGAGTATGCAGATACGCAGTATTTT	TRBV10-3	TRBJ2-3	TRBD1
CASSAGSDEQYF	TGTGCCAGCAGTGCGGGGTCGGACGAGCAGTACTTC	TRBV28	TRBJ2-7	.
CASSTWGESSYEQYF	TGTGCCAGCAGCACCTGGGGAGAATCATCCTACGAGCAGTACTTC	TRBV7-6	TRBJ2-7	.
CASRPGAANYGYTF	TGTGCCAGCAGACCAGGGGCAGCTAACTATGGCTACACCTTC	TRBV28	TRBJ1-2	.
CAISEWETVTDTQYF	TGTGCCATCAGTGAGTGGGAGACCGTCACAGATACGCAGTATTTT	TRBV10-3	TRBJ2-3	.
CASSLSPSGRAGEQYF	TGTGCCAGCAGTTTATCGCCTAGCGGGAGGGCAGGGGAGCAGTACTTC	TRBV27	TRBJ2-7	TRBD2
CASSEDRVQETQYF	TGCGCCAGCAGTGAGGACAGGGTTCAAGAGACCCAGTACTTC	TRBV10-1	TRBJ2-5	TRBD1
CASSENDRHQETQYF	TGCGCCAGCAGTGAAAACGACAGGCACCAAGAGACCCAGTACTTC	TRBV10-1	TRBJ2-5	.
CASRVGQWNTGELFF	TGTGCCAGCAGGGTGGGACAGTGGAACACCGGGGAGCTGTTTTTT	TRBV28	TRBJ2-2	TRBD1
CASSSQTGGREAFF	TGTGCCAGCAGCTCCCAAACAGGGGGCAGGGAAGCTTTCTTT	TRBV7-2	TRBJ1-1	TRBD1
CASSFDRDRGYEQYF	TGCGCCAGCAGCTTTGACCGGGACAGGGGTTACGAGCAGTACTTC	TRBV5-1	TRBJ2-7	TRBD1
CASSFDIYSNQPQHF	TGTGCCAGCAGTTTCGACATTTATAGCAATCAGCCCCAGCATTTT	TRBV27	TRBJ1-5	.
CASSQDGTGSNEKLFF	TGCGCCAGCAGCCAAGATGGGACAGGGTCGAATGAAAAACTGTTTTTT	TRBV4-1	TRBJ1-4	TRBD1
CSVLGDGGTYEQYF	TGCAGCGTCCTGGGGGACGGGGGGACCTACGAGCAGTACTTC	TRBV29-1	TRBJ2-7	TRBD2
CAISDVNEQFF	TGTGCCATCAGTGATGTAAATGAGCAGTTCTTC	TRBV10-3	TRBJ2-1	.
CAISEGTGGRTYEQYF	TGTGCCATCAGTGAGGGGACAGGGGGCAGAACCTACGAGCAGTACTTC	TRBV10-3	TRBJ2-7	TRBD1
CASSLVSGDTQYF	TGTGCCAGTAGTTTAGTCTCGGGAGATACGCAGTATTTT	TRBV19	TRBJ2-3	.
CASSPPRQGPLLDTQYF	TGTGCCAGCAGCCCCCCACGACAGGGGCCCCTCCTCGATACGCAGTATTTT	TRBV5-4	TRBJ2-3	TRBD1
CASAKGREYNSPLHF	TGTGCCAGCGCTAAGGGGCGAGAATATAATTCACCCCTCCACTTT	TRBV6-6	TRBJ1-6	.
CSVAGTGRSRGYTF	TGCAGCGTAGCCGGGACAGGGCGTTCTAGAGGCTACACCTTC	TRBV29-1	TRBJ1-2	TRBD1
CSANSNYEQYF	TGCAGTGCTAATAGTAACTACGAGCAGTACTTC	TRBV20-1	TRBJ2-7	.
CASSLQGYEQYF	TGTGCCAGCAGTCTGCAGGGTTACGAGCAGTACTTC	TRBV2	TRBJ2-7	.
CASSLITTGRDGYTF	TGTGCCAGCTCACTTATAACCACAGGGAGAGATGGCTACACCTTC	TRBV18	TRBJ1-2	.
CASSDSGGDNSPLHF	TGTGCCAGCAGTGACTCGGGCGGGGATAATTCACCCCTCCACTTT	TRBV6-4	TRBJ1-6	.
CASSGGWGFDTEAFF	TGCGCCAGCAGTGGGGGCTGGGGTTTCGACACTGAAGCTTTCTTT	TRBV5-1	TRBJ1-1	.
CSVSTTGTSGRLETQYF	TGCAGCGTTTCAACCACCGGGACTAGCGGGAGATTGGAGACCCAGTACTTC	TRBV29-1	TRBJ2-5	TRBD2
CASSVEARANEQFF	TGTGCCAGCAGCGTAGAAGCCAGGGCGAATGAGCAGTTCTTC	TRBV9	TRBJ2-1	.
CASSRSGADTQYF	TGTGCCAGCAGCCGATCGGGGGCAGATACGCAGTATTTT	TRBV7-3	TRBJ2-3	.
CASSLWAGGAGYTF	TGTGCCAGCAGTTTATGGGCAGGGGGCGCGGGCTACACCTTC	TRBV28	TRBJ1-2	TRBD1
CASSLQGAGEKLFF	TGTGCCAGCAGCCTACAGGGGGCTGGTGAAAAACTGTTTTTT	TRBV5-4	TRBJ1-4	TRBD1
CASRPSLSENYGYTF	TGTGCCAGCAGACCAAGTCTCAGTGAAAACTATGGCTACACCTTC	TRBV7-2	TRBJ1-2	.
CASSAEDTGLVAFF	TGTGCCAGCAGCGCCGAGGATACAGGGCTTGTCGCTTTCTTT	TRBV9	TRBJ1-1	.
CASSQGGAPGELFF	TGTGCCAGCAGCCAAGGAGGTGCCCCCGGGGAGCTGTTTTTT	TRBV7-9	TRBJ2-2	.
CASSPLKGQKTTSTDTQYF	TGTGCCAGCTCACCCCTAAAGGGACAAAAGACTACTAGCACAGATACGCAGTATTTT	TRBV18	TRBJ2-3	.
CASSLLGRGNTIYF	TGTGCCAGCAGTTTATTGGGCAGGGGGAACACCATATATTTT	TRBV27	TRBJ1-3	TRBD1
CASSPPMAGNTEAFF	TGTGCCAGCAGCCCCCCCATGGCAGGGAACACTGAAGCTTTCTTT	TRBV5-8	TRBJ1-1	.
CASSYGGVYEQYF	TGTGCCAGCAGTTATGGTGGAGTGTACGAGCAGTACTTC	TRBV6-5	TRBJ2-7	.
CASSESRRGGGTTDTQYF	TGCGCCAGCAGTGAGTCAAGAAGAGGGGGAGGGACCACAGATACGCAGTATTTT	TRBV10-2	TRBJ2-3	.
CAWSRTGSGNQPQHF	TGTGCCTGGAGTCGGACAGGGTCGGGCAATCAGCCCCAGCATTTT	TRBV30	TRBJ1-5	TRBD1
CATLTVNKETQYF	TGTGCCACCTTGACAGTCAATAAAGAGACCCAGTACTTC	TRBV28	TRBJ2-5	.
CASRGLAGTGEQYF	TGTGCCAGCAGGGGACTAGCGGGTACCGGCGAGCAGTACTTC	TRBV27	TRBJ2-7	TRBD2
CTSRLREDTQYF	TGTACCAGTAGGCTCCGAGAAGATACGCAGTATTTT	TRBV19	TRBJ2-3	.
CASSLSSGGYPFTDTQYF	TGTGCCAGCAGCCTTTCTAGCGGGGGCTACCCCTTCACAGATACGCAGTATTTT	TRBV4-2	TRBJ2-3	TRBD2
CASSEEGGQGARGNTIYF	TGCGCCAGCAGCGAAGAGGGGGGGCAGGGGGCGAGAGGAAACACCATATATTTT	TRBV4-1	TRBJ1-3	TRBD1
CASSVAGPSYGYTF	TGTGCCAGCAGCGTAGCCGGTCCTTCCTATGGCTACACCTTC	TRBV9	TRBJ1-2	.
CASSSAASGSYYNEQLF	TGCGCCAGCAGCAGTGCGGCTAGCGGGAGCTACTACAATGAGCAGCTCTTC	TRBV4-1	TRBJ2-1	TRBD2
CASSLDRGNTEAFF	TGTGCCAGCAGCCTGGACAGGGGGAACACTGAAGCTTTCTTT	TRBV7-6	TRBJ1-1	TRBD1
CASTPTGRPDLYEQYF	TGTGCCAGCACCCCGACAGGCCGTCCCGACCTTTACGAGCAGTACTTC	TRBV6-6	TRBJ2-7	.